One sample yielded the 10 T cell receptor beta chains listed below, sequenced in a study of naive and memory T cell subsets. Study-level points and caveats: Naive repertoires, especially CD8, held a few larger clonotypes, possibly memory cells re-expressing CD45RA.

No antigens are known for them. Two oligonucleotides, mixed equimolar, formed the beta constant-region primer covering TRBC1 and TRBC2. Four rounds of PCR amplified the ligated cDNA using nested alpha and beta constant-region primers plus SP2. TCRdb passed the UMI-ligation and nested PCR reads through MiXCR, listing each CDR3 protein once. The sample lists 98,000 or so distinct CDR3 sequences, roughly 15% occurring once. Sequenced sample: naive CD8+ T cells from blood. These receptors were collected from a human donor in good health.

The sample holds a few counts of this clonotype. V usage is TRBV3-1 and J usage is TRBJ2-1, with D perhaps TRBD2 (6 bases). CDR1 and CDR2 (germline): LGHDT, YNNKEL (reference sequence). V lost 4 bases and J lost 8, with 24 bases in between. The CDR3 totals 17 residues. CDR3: CASSPKTAPSREHEQFF. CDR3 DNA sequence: TGTGCCAGCAGCCCAAAGACGGCGCCCTCGCGGGAACATGAGCAGTTCTTC.

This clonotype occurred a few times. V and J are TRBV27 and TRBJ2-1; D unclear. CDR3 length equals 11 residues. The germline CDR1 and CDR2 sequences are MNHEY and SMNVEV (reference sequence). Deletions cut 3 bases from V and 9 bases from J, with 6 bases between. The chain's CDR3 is CASSFGVEQFF. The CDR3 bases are TGTGCCAGCAGTTTTGGAGTTGAGCAGTTCTTC.

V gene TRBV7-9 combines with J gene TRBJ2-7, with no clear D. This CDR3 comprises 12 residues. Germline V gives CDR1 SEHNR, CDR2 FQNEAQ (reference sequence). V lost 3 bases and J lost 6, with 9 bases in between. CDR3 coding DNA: TGTGCCAGCAGCTTCGGTGTGCGCGAGCAGTACTTC. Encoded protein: CASSFGVREQYF. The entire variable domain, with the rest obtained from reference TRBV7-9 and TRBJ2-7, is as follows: DTGVSQNPRHKITKRGQNVTFRCDPISEHNRLYWYRQTLGQGPEFLTYFQNEAQLEKSRLLSDRFSAERPKGSFSTLEIQRTEQGDSAMYLCASSFGVREQYFGPGTRLTVT.

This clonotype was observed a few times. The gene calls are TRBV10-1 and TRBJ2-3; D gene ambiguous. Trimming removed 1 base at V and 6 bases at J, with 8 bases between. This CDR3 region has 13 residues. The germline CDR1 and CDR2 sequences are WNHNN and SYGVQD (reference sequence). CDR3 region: CASSEFAMDTQYF. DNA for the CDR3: TGCGCCAGCAGTGAGTTCGCCATGGATACGCAGTATTTT.

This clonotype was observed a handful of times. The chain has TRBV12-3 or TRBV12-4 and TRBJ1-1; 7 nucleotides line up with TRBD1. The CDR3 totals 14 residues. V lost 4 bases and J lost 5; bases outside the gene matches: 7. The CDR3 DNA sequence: TGTGCCAGCAGTTCCCCGACAGGGATGACTGAAGCTTTCTTT. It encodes CASSSPTGMTEAFF.

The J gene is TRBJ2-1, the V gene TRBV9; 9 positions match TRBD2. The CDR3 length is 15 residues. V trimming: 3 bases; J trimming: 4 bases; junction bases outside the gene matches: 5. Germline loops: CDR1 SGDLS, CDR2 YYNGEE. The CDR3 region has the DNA TGTGCCAGCAGCGCAGCTAGCGGGGCTTACAATGAGCAGTTCTTC. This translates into CASSAASGAYNEQFF.

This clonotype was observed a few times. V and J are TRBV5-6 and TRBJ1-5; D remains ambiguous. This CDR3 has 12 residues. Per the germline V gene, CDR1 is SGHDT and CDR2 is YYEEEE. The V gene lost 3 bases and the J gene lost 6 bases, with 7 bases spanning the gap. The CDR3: CASSSGSQPQHF. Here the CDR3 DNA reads TGTGCCAGCAGCTCCGGTAGTCAGCCCCAGCATTTT.

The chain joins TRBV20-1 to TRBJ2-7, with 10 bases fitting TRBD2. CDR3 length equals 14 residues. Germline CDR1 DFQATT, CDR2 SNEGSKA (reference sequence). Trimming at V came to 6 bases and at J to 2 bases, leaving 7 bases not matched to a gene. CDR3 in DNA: TGCAGTGCCACCACTAGCGGGGCCGCCTACGAGCAGTACTTC. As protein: CSATTSGAAYEQYF.

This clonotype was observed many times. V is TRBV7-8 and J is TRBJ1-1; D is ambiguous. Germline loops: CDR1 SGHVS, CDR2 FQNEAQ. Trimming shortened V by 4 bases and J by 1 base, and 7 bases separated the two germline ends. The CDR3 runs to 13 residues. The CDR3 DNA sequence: TGTGCCAGCAGCTCGCATTCGAACACTGAAGCTTTCTTT. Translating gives CASSSHSNTEAFF.

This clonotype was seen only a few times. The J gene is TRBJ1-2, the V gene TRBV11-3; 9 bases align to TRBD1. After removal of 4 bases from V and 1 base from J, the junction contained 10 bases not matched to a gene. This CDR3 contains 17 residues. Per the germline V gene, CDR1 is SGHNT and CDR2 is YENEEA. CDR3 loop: CASSSRTGATFNYGYTF. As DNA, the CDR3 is TGTGCCAGCAGCTCCCGGACAGGGGCGACCTTTAACTATGGCTACACCTTC.